The rows below give T cell receptor beta chains drawn from one sample of a study of blood T cell repertoires in COVID-19. Assay used: immunoSEQ multiplex PCR; TCRdb lists only in-frame clones, some missing. The sample lists tens of thousands of clones; 80% to 90% were seen once. Specimen: peripheral blood. Source of these receptors: a man aged 25-45 years with active or convalescent COVID-19. The CDR3 runs from the conserved cysteine through the conserved F or W. A D gene is named only where the DNA matches it firmly. A row's size may be missing; if present it is once, few, many or a size class.

.	TRBV5-1	TRBJ1-1	.	CASSLVQGSTEAFF	TGCGCCAGCAGCTTGGTTCAGGGGTCCACTGAAGCTTTCTTT
TRBD2	TRBV5-1	TRBJ2-7	.	CASSPGLAPRYEQYF	TGCGCCAGCAGCCCGGGACTAGCGCCCCGCTACGAGCAGTACTTC
TRBD1	TRBV6-5	TRBJ1-1	.	CASSPYRGGTEAFF	TGTGCCAGCAGTCCATACAGGGGGGGCACTGAAGCTTTCTTT
.	TRBV5-1	TRBJ1-2	.	CASRLGIRTHSPRIGNYGYTF	TGCGCCAGCAGGCTTGGTATTAGGACACACAGCCCACGAATAGGTAACTATGGCTACACCTTC
.	TRBV19	TRBJ1-3	.	CASSIRREPSGNTIYF	TGTGCCAGTAGTATCCGAAGGGAGCCCTCTGGAAACACCATATATTTT
.	TRBV5-4	TRBJ1-3	.	CASSLGGSFSGNTIYF	TGTGCCAGCAGCTTAGGAGGGTCGTTCTCTGGAAACACCATATATTTT
.	TRBV24-1	TRBJ2-1	.	CATSDMAGIYNEQFF	TGTGCCACCAGTGATATGGCGGGGATCTACAATGAGCAGTTCTTC
TRBD1	TRBV30	TRBJ1-5	.	CAWSTRTGHQPQHF	TGTGCCTGGAGTACACGGACAGGGCATCAGCCCCAGCATTTT
.	TRBV5-1	TRBJ1-1	.	CASSSIPGDEAFF	TGCGCCAGCAGCTCAATTCCTGGAGATGAAGCTTTCTTT
TRBD1	TRBV3-1/TRBV3-2	TRBJ1-2	.	CASSPGGYGYTF	TGTGCCAGCAGCCCAGGGGGCTATGGCTACACCTTC
.	TRBV11-3	TRBJ1-1	.	CASSYSGARNTEAFF	TGTGCCAGCAGCTACTCAGGGGCGAGGAACACTGAAGCTTTCTTT
.	TRBV11-3	TRBJ1-6	.	CASRRGGENSPLHF	TGTGCCAGCCGCCGAGGAGGGGAAAATTCACCCCTCCACTTT
.	TRBV5-6	TRBJ2-3	.	CASSLTGTTSTDTQYF	TGTGCCAGCAGCTTGACAGGAACTACTAGCACAGATACGCAGTATTTT
TRBD2	TRBV9	TRBJ2-3	.	CASSVIAGLGDTQYF	TGTGCCAGCAGCGTAATAGCGGGTTTGGGAGATACGCAGTATTTT
TRBD1	TRBV11-2	TRBJ1-2	.	CASSSWGTEHGNYGYTF	TGTGCCAGCAGCAGCTGGGGGACAGAACACGGGAACTATGGCTACACCTTC
.	TRBV6-6	TRBJ2-7	.	CASSTTGTRYEQYF	TGTGCCAGCAGTACAACAGGGACCCGGTACGAGCAGTACTTC
.	TRBV15	TRBJ2-4	once	CATSRDTGAKNIQYF	TGTGCCACCAGCAGAGATACCGGGGCCAAAAACATTCAGTACTTC
TRBD1	TRBV19	TRBJ1-2	.	CASSIGGQGNDYGYTF	TGTGCCAGTAGTATAGGGGGACAGGGTAACGACTATGGCTACACCTTC
.	TRBV9	TRBJ2-2	.	CASSVEEGGYTGELFF	TGTGCCAGCAGCGTAGAGGAGGGGGGGTACACCGGGGAGCTGTTTTTT
.	TRBV4-2	TRBJ1-5	once	CASSQDGTPNQPQHF	TGTGCCAGCAGCCAAGATGGGACACCCAATCAGCCCCAGCATTTT
TRBD1	TRBV20-1	TRBJ1-1	.	CSASRPGGAKTEAFF	TGCAGTGCTAGTAGGCCAGGGGGCGCGAAGACTGAAGCTTTCTTT
TRBD1	TRBV10-2	TRBJ1-3	.	CARSRQGPQSGNTIYF	TGCGCCCGCAGCCGACAGGGTCCCCAATCTGGAAACACCATATATTTT
TRBD2	TRBV18	TRBJ2-1	.	CASSRTSGSTYNEQFF	TGTGCCAGCTCACGTACTAGCGGGAGTACCTACAATGAGCAGTTCTTC